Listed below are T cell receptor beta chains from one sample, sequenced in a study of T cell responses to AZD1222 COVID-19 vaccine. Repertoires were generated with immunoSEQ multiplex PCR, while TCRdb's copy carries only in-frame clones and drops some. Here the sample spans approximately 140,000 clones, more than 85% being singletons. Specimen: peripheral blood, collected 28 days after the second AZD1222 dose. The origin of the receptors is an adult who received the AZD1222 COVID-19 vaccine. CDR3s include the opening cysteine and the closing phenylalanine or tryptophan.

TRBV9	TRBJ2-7	CASSVATGFYEQYF
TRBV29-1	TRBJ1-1	CSVYGGWNTEAFF
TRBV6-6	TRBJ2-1	CASSFLNEQFF
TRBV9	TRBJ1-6	CASSVDLREYSPLHF
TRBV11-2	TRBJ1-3	CASSTSTGPTLKNTIYF
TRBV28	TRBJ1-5	CASRDSVNQPQHF
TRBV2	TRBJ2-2	CASRGLENTGELFF
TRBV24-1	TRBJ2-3	CATSETRQADTQYF
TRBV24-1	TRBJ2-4	CATSDISSGNGDIQYF
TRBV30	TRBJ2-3	CALGATSGKDTQYF
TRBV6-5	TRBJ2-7	CASRGGTLNSYEQYF
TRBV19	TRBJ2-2	CASRTGGFGELFF
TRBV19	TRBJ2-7	CASSIGQGITYEQYF
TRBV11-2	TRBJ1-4	CASSLNGGTNEKLFF
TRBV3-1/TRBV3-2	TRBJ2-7	CASRRTADNSYEQYF
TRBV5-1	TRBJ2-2	CASSLGRRYKIGWSGAGELFF
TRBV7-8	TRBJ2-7	CASSLEGTGSYEQYF
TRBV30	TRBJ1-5	CAWSTLESNQPQHF
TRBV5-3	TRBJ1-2	CARSKRRYYGYTF
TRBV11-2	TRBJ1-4	CASSLAGWNEKLFF
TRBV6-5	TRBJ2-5	CASSTQGRETQYF
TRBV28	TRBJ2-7	CASSSPVGLATQYF
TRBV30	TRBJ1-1	CAWAVANTEAFF
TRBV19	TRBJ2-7	CASNYKGTVGEQYF
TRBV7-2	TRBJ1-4	CASSADRGLEKLFF
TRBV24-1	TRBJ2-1	CATSDLLNEQFF
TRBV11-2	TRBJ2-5	CASSSIRFGETQYF
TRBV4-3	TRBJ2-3	CASSQDLAGVVTDTQYF
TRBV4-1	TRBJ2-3	CASSQAGGRTDTQYF
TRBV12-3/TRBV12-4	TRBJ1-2	CASSRGDYGYTF
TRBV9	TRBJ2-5	CASNVGGQETQYF
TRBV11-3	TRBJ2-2	CASSLTGQGITGELFF
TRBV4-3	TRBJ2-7	CASSQLAGVGEQYF
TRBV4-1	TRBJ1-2	CASSQEEFGRGGDYGYTF
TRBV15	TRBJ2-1	CATSQTSQPYNEQFF
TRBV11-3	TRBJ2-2	CASSFETSGTGELFF
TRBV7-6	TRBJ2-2	CASSLAAGNTGELFF
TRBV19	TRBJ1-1	CASSRRGGSLAEAFF
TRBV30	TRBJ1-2	CAWSVAIGYYGYTF
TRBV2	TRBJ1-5	CASSANLGDQPQHF